These 7 T cell receptor beta chains were all obtained from the same sample, sequenced in a study of blood T cells in healthy people across ages (dated by TCRdb to the mid-2010s). Libraries were constructed by 5' RACE. The reads were generated on an Illumina HiSeq 2500. The second PCR ran for about 6 to 12 cycles and used a J-beta primer mix along with a sample-barcoded 5' primer. TCRdb passed the public sequencing reads through fastp at Q25 and MiXCR, retaining productive beta sequences. All rows with the same CDR3 protein become a single entry with the most common DNA and genes. The sample yields hundreds of thousands of distinct CDR3 sequences; about 30% were counted once. The ten largest clonotypes hold approximately 14% of the sample. The sequencing input was blood. These receptors all stem from an elderly woman in good health.

The J gene is TRBJ2-2, the V gene TRBV11-2, with D possibly matching TRBD1 (5 bases). V gave up 5 bases and J gave up 6 bases, with 16 bases separating them. Germline V gene lookup returns CDR1 SGHAT and CDR2 FQNNGV. The CDR3 has 15 amino acids. CDR3 protein: CASSPYIGASGELFF. The CDR3 DNA is TGTGCCAGCAGCCCATACATAGGGGCATCCGGGGAGCTGTTTTTT.

To note about this clonotype: An end of the junction does not agree with germline; a read error may underlie this. The CDR3 sequence is CASSLFDSGTNEKLFF. The CDR3 nucleotides read TGTGCTAGCAGTTTATTTGACTCGGGCACTAATGAAAAACTGTTTTTT. The chain joins TRBV28 to TRBJ1-4; D call uncertain. Germline-derived CDR1 and CDR2 are MDHEN and SYDVKM. The CDR3 contains 16 residues.

This clonotype was seen many times. The chain links TRBV10-3 to TRBJ1-2; 9 nucleotides align to TRBD1. The CDR3 extends over 13 amino acids. Germline V gene data show CDR1 as ENHRY and CDR2 as SYGVKD. V shed 11 bases, J shed 7 bases, and the junction held 11 bases outside the gene matches. The CDR3 DNA reads TGTGCCCCCCGCCGGGACAGGGTAGTTGGCTACACCTTC. Amino acids: CAPRRDRVVGYTF.

This clonotype was recorded a few times. A much larger clone lies a single base off, so this may be a read error. The V gene is TRBV5-1, the J gene TRBJ2-1; 8 nucleotides align to TRBD2. The CDR3 length is 16 residues. In germline, CDR1 is SGHRS, CDR2 YFSETQ. CDR3: CASSLDRRGASGERFF. In DNA form, the CDR3 reads TGCGCCAGCAGCCTGGACCGGCGGGGGGCCTCCGGGGAGCGGTTCTTC. Variable domain in full (rest from reference TRBV5-1 and TRBJ2-1): KAGVTQTPRYLIKTRGQQVTLSCSPISGHRSVSWYQQTPGQGLQFLFEYFSETQRNKGNFPGRFSGRQFSNSRSEMNVSTLELGDSALYLCASSLDRRGASGERFFGPGTRLTVL.

Only a few counts were recorded for this clonotype. The chain carries TRBV29-1 and TRBJ1-2, with 9 bases identical to TRBD1. From germline, CDR1 is SQVTM and CDR2 ANQGSEA. This CDR3 is 13 amino acids long. With V trimmed by 6 bases and J by 3 bases, 5 bases remained unmatched. CDR3 sequence (DNA): TGCAGCGTAACAGGGGGCAAGGACTATGGCTACACCTTC. Protein product: CSVTGGKDYGYTF.

This clonotype was counted ten times or more. The chain uses TRBV2 and TRBJ1-6, with D uncertain. The germline CDR1 and CDR2 sequences are SNHLY and FYNNEI. CDR3 length: 13 residues. The V end was cut by 7 bases, the J end by 8 bases, with 12 bases between. DNA for the CDR3: TGTGCCAGCAAAAGGGTTAAGGATTCACCCCTCCACTTT. It codes for CASKRVKDSPLHF.

The gene calls are TRBV29-1 and TRBJ1-4; possibly TRBD1 for D (5 bases). The CDR3 spans 13 residues. V was clipped by 3 bases and J by 7 bases, with 12 bases between them. The germline V gene encodes CDR1 SQVTM and CDR2 ANQGSEA. CDR3 loop: CSVDGQGGEKLFF. The CDR3 DNA sequence: TGCAGCGTTGATGGCCAGGGAGGTGAAAAACTGTTTTTT.